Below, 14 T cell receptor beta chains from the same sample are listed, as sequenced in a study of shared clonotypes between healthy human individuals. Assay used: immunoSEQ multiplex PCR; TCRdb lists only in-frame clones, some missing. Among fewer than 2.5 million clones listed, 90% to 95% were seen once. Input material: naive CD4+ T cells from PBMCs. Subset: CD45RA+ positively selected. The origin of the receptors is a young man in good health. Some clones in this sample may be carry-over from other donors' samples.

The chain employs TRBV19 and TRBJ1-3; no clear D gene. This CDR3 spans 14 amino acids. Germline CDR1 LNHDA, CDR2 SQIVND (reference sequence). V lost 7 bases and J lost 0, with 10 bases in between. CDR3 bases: TGTGCCAGTACCATGGGTCTCTCTGGAAACACCATATATTTT. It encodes CASTMGLSGNTIYF.

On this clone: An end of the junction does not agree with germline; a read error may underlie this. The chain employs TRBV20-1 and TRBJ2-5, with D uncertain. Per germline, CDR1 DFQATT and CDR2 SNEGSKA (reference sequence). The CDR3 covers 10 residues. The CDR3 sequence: CAQSRPKQHF. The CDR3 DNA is TGCGCTCAATCCCGCCCGAAACAACACTTC.

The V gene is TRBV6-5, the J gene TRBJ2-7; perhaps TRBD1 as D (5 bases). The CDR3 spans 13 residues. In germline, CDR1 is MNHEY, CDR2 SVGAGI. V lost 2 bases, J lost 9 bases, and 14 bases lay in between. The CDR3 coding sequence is TGTGCCAGCAGTTACCGCTTCGTCACAGGGCAGTACTTC. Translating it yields CASSYRFVTGQYF.

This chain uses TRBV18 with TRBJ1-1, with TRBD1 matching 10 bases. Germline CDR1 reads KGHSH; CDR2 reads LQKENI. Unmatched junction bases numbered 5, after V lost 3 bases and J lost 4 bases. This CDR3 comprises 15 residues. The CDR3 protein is CASSPRQGASTEAFF. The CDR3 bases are TGTGCCAGCTCACCTAGACAGGGGGCGTCCACTGAAGCTTTCTTT. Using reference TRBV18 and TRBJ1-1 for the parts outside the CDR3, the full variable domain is NAGVMQNPRHLVRRRGQEARLRCSPMKGHSHVYWYRQLPEEGLKFMVYLQKENIIDESGMPKERFSAEFPKEGPSILRIQQVVRGDSAAYFCASSPRQGASTEAFFGQGTRLTVV.

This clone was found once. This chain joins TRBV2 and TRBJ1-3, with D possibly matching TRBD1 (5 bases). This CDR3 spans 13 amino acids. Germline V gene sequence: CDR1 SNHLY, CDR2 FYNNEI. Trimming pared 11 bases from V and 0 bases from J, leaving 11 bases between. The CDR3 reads CAGTGNSGNTIYF. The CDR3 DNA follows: TGTGCCGGAACAGGAAACTCTGGAAACACCATATATTTT.

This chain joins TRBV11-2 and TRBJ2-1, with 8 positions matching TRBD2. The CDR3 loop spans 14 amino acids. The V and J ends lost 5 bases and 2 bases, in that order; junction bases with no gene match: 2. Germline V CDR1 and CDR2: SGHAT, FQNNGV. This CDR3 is CASSHSGTYNEQFF. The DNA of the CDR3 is TGTGCCAGCAGCCATAGCGGGACCTACAATGAGCAGTTCTTC. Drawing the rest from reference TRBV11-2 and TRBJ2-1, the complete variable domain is EAGVAQSPRYKIIEKRQSVAFWCNPISGHATLYWYQQILGQGPKLLIQFQNNGVVDDSQLPKDRFSAERLKGVDSTLKIQPAKLEDSAVYLCASSHSGTYNEQFFGPGTRLTVL.

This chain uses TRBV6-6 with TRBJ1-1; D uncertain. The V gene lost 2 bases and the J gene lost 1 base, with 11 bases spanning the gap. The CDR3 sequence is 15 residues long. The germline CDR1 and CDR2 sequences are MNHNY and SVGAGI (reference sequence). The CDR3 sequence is CASSYPARQNTEAFF. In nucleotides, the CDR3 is TGTGCCAGCAGTTACCCAGCCAGGCAGAACACTGAAGCTTTCTTT.

The CDR3 DNA follows: TGTGCCAGCAGCTTAGTACGGGGGGGCCAAGAGACCCAGTACTTC. Residues: CASSLVRGGQETQYF. The V call is TRBV7-2, the J call TRBJ2-5, with 8 bases that match TRBD2. Germline V gene sequence: CDR1 SGHTA, CDR2 FQGNSA. This CDR3 is built from 15 residues. With V trimmed by 1 base and J by 1 base, 2 bases remained unmatched.

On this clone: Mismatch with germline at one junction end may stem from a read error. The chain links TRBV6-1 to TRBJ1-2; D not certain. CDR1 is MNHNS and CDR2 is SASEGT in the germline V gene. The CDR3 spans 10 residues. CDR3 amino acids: CASREDGYTF. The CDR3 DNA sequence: TGTGCCAGCAGGGAAGATGGCTACACCTTC.

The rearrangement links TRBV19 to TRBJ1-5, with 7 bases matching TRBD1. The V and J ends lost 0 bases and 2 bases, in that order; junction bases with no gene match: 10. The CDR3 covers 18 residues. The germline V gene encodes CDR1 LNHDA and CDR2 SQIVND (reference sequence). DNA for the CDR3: TGTGCCAGTAGTATAGATCGGAGGGGGCAGGTTGGCAATCAGCCCCAGCATTTT. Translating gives CASSIDRRGQVGNQPQHF.

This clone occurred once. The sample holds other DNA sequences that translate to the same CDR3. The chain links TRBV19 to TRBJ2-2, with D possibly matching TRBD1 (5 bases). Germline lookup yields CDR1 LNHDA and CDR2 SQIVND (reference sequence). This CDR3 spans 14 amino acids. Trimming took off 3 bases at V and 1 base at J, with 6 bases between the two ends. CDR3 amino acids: CASSIQGNTGELFF. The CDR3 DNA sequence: TGTGCCAGTAGTATCCAGGGGAACACCGGGGAGCTGTTTTTT.

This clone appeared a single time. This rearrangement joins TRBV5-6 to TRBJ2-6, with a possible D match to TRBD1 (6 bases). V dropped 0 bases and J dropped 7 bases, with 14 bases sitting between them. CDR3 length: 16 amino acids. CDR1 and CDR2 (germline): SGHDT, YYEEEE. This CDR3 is CASSLGGAGVANVLTF. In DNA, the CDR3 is TGTGCCAGCAGCTTGGGTGGAGCAGGGGTAGCCAACGTCCTGACTTTC.

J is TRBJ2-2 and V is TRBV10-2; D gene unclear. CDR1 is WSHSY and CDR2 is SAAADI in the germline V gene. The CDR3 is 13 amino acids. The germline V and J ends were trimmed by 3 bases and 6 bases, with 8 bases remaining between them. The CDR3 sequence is CASSEWGAGELFF. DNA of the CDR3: TGCGCCAGCAGTGAATGGGGTGCCGGGGAGCTGTTTTTT.

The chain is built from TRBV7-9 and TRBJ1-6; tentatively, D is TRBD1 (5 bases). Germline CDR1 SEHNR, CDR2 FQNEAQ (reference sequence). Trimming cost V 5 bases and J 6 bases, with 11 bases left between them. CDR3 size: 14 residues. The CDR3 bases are TGTGCCAGCAGCCCCCGACAGATTAATTCACCCCTCCACTTT. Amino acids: CASSPRQINSPLHF.